Listed here are 27 T cell receptor beta chains from one sample, sequenced in a study of Tregs in tolerant kidney transplant recipients. This table comes from immunoSEQ multiplex PCR, and its TCRdb copy is limited to in-frame clones, with some not included. In the table there are about 66,000 clones, around 90% of which are singletons. Sequenced material: CD8+ T cells from blood, taken before the transplant. The receptors shown here come from a human donor who received a combined kidney and bone marrow transplant.

The chain has TRBV13 and TRBJ1-1; tentative D call: TRBD1 (5 bases). V lost 1 base and J lost 3, with 15 bases in between. The CDR3 is 16 residues long. CDR1 is PRHDT, CDR2 FYEKMQ, per germline (reference sequence). CDR3 nucleotides: TGTGCCAGCAGCTTAGCGGGACTCCAGACGGACACTGAAGCTTTCTTT. Translating gives CASSLAGLQTDTEAFF.

The chain carries TRBV19 and TRBJ2-7; possible D gene TRBD2, 5 bases. The V end was cut by 3 bases, the J end by 0 bases, with 12 bases between. The CDR3 is 15 residues long. CDR1 is LNHDA, CDR2 SQIVND, per germline (reference sequence). The CDR3 loop is CASSIAGISSYEQYF. The CDR3, as DNA: TGTGCCAGTAGTATTGCCGGGATTAGCTCCTACGAGCAGTACTTC.

The CDR3 sequence: CASSLVGFHEQYF. CDR3 bases: TGCGCCAGCAGCTTGGTCGGGTTCCACGAGCAGTACTTC. V is TRBV5-1 and J is TRBJ2-7; D not resolved. This CDR3 is 13 amino acids long. Germline CDR1 reads SGHRS; CDR2 reads YFSETQ. With 0 bases removed from V and 5 bases from J, the gap between germline ends came to 9 bases.

Remarks on this clone: Other DNA sequences in this specimen translate into the identical CDR3. The genes are TRBV20-1 and TRBJ1-1, with D hard to call. V gave up 6 bases and J gave up 0 bases, with 5 bases separating them. CDR1 and CDR2 (germline): DFQATT, SNEGSKA (reference sequence). The CDR3 is 11 residues long. CDR3 sequence (DNA): TGCAGTGCCGTGTTGAACACTGAAGCTTTCTTT. This codes for CSAVLNTEAFF.

The rearrangement links TRBV27 to TRBJ2-3; weak D call: TRBD1 (5 bases). CDR3 length equals 16 residues. Per germline, CDR1 MNHEY and CDR2 SMNVEV (reference sequence). V dropped 0 bases and J dropped 4 bases, with 14 bases sitting between them. The CDR3 here is CASSLSSDSLPDTQYF. The CDR3 bases are TGTGCCAGCAGTTTATCGTCCGACAGTTTGCCAGATACGCAGTATTTT.

The chain's CDR3 is CASSAHPNRDYPYGTQETQYF. The CDR3 DNA reads as TGTGCCAGCAGCGCACATCCAAACCGGGACTACCCGTATGGCACCCAAGAGACCCAGTACTTC. The chain uses TRBV9 and TRBJ2-5; 7 bases match TRBD2. The CDR3 extends over 21 amino acids. From germline, CDR1 is SGDLS and CDR2 YYNGEE. V lost 3 bases to trimming and J lost 1 base; unmatched junction nucleotides: 24. The variable domain in full, with the rest retrieved from reference TRBV9 and TRBJ2-5, is DSGVTQTPKHLITATGQRVTLRCSPRSGDLSVYWYQQSLDQGLQFLIQYYNGEERAKGNILERFSAQQFPDLHSELNLSSLELGDSALYFCASSAHPNRDYPYGTQETQYFGPGTRLLVL.

The chain is built from TRBV25-1 and TRBJ1-2; the match to TRBD1 covers 9 bases. Germline V gene data show CDR1 as MGHDK and CDR2 as SYGVNS. The CDR3 has 13 residues. CDR3 nucleotides: TGTGCTCCTCCGGGACAGGGTGGCTATGGCTACACCTTC. Protein sequence: CAPPGQGGYGYTF.

The chain employs TRBV30 and TRBJ1-2, with 7 positions matching TRBD1. The V gene's germline CDR1 is GTSNPN and CDR2 SVGIG (reference sequence). The CDR3 spans 13 residues. V lost 1 base to trimming and J lost 4 bases; unmatched junction nucleotides: 3. CDR3 in amino acids: CAWSEGAGYGYTF. The CDR3 DNA reads as TGTGCCTGGAGTGAGGGGGCTGGCTATGGCTACACCTTC.

This clone is a singleton in its sample. The rearrangement uses TRBV10-3 and TRBJ2-5; perhaps TRBD2 as D (6 bases). Germline assignment: CDR1 ENHRY and CDR2 SYGVKD. The CDR3 has 16 amino acids. Trimming stripped 6 bases from V and 1 base from J, with 18 bases between. CDR3 protein: CAISDGTLDLQETQYF. CDR3 coding DNA: TGTGCCATCAGCGACGGGACTCTCGATCTCCAAGAGACCCAGTACTTC.

The rearrangement links TRBV9 to TRBJ2-1; 9 bases line up with TRBD2. J lost 7 bases, V lost 3 bases, and 5 bases had no gene match. This CDR3 is 14 amino acids long. CDR1 is SGDLS, CDR2 YYNGEE, per germline. The CDR3 here is CASSAGLAWNEQFF. The CDR3 nucleotides read TGTGCCAGCAGCGCGGGACTAGCATGGAATGAGCAGTTCTTC.

Written as DNA, the CDR3 is TGTGCCAGCAGCGTGGGAGTTCAGCCCCAGCATTTT. It specifies CASSVGVQPQHF. The V call is TRBV5-6, the J call TRBJ1-5; D is unresolved. Germline-derived CDR1 and CDR2 are SGHDT and YYEEEE. Trimming left V 4 bases short and J 6 bases short, with 8 bases between. This CDR3 has 12 residues.

The chain employs TRBV19 and TRBJ2-1; 7 nucleotides match TRBD2. After removal of 1 base from V and 6 bases from J, the junction contained 6 bases not matched to a gene. The CDR3 is 15 amino acids. The V gene's germline CDR1 is LNHDA and CDR2 SQIVND (reference sequence). The DNA for the CDR3 is TGTGCCAGTAGTATAGTTAGGACTAGGGGCAATGAGCAGTTCTTC. It translates to CASSIVRTRGNEQFF. The entire variable domain, with the rest obtained from reference TRBV19 and TRBJ2-1, is as follows: DGGITQSPKYLFRKEGQNVTLSCEQNLNHDAMYWYRQDPGQGLRLIYYSQIVNDFQKGDIAEGYSVSREKKESFPLTVTSAQKNPTAFYLCASSIVRTRGNEQFFGPGTRLTVL.

V and J are TRBV15 and TRBJ2-3; 10 bases fit TRBD2. There are 14 residues in the CDR3. Germline CDR1 LNHNV, CDR2 YYDKDF (reference sequence). V dropped 10 bases and J dropped 5; count of bases not matched to a gene: 9. CDR3 in amino acids: CAIGPGLALDTQYF. CDR3 nucleotide sequence: TGTGCCATCGGGCCGGGACTAGCGTTAGATACGCAGTATTTT.

The rearrangement links TRBV4-1 to TRBJ2-7, with TRBD2 identical over 9 bases. CDR3 length: 17 residues. Germline loops: CDR1 MGHRA, CDR2 YSYEKL. The J segment lost 3 bases and the V segment lost 0 bases, leaving 9 bases of the junction unmatched. The chain's CDR3 is CASSQDPGAGGFYEQYF. CDR3 in DNA: TGCGCCAGCAGCCAAGATCCCGGGGCGGGAGGGTTCTACGAGCAGTACTTC.

The chain recombines TRBV13 with TRBJ2-3; D remains ambiguous. The ends were cut back, 5 bases at V and 0 bases at J, with 18 bases in the middle. This CDR3 is built from 17 residues. Per the germline V gene, CDR1 is PRHDT and CDR2 is FYEKMQ (reference sequence). The CDR3 sequence is CASSPLKETESTDTQYF. CDR3 in DNA: TGTGCCAGCAGCCCGCTGAAGGAGACGGAAAGCACAGATACGCAGTATTTT. The variable domain in full, with the rest retrieved from reference TRBV13 and TRBJ2-3, is AAGVIQSPRHLIKEKRETATLKCYPIPRHDTVYWYQQGPGQDPQFLISFYEKMQSDKGSIPDRFSAQQFSDYHSELNMSSLELGDSALYFCASSPLKETESTDTQYFGPGTRLTVL.

The rearrangement joins TRBV9 to TRBJ2-1, with 8 bases matching TRBD1. V trimming: 3 bases; J trimming: 9 bases; junction bases outside the gene matches: 8. The CDR3 totals 14 residues. In germline, CDR1 is SGDLS, CDR2 YYNGEE. DNA of the CDR3: TGTGCCAGCAGCGACTCAGGGGGCATTGGTGAGCAGTTCTTC. Amino acid sequence: CASSDSGGIGEQFF.

This chain links TRBV2 with TRBJ2-1; 10 bases are a match to TRBD1. With V trimmed by 4 bases and J by 6 bases, 3 bases remained unmatched. Germline V gives CDR1 SNHLY, CDR2 FYNNEI. The CDR3 is 14 amino acids. The CDR3 DNA reads TGTGCCAGCAGTGGGACAGGGGGTATCAATGAGCAGTTCTTC. It specifies CASSGTGGINEQFF.

The chain links TRBV12-5 to TRBJ1-2, with D perhaps TRBD1 (5 bases). Germline CDR1 is LGHNT and CDR2 is FRNRAP. This CDR3 contains 15 residues. The V and J ends lost 1 base and 5 bases respectively, with 14 bases between them. In nucleotides, the CDR3 is TGTGCTAGTGGTTTGGCGCAGGGCAGTGTGTATGGCTACACCTTC. This gives the protein CASGLAQGSVYGYTF.

CDR3 sequence (DNA): TGTGCCAGCAGTTCCTACCATCCAGATACGCAGTATTTT. It codes for CASSSYHPDTQYF. The rearrangement joins TRBV27 to TRBJ2-3; no reliable D call. V shed 4 bases and J shed 4 bases, with 9 bases lying between them. The germline gives CDR1 MNHEY, CDR2 SMNVEV (reference sequence). This CDR3 contains 13 residues.

V gene TRBV6-5 combines with J gene TRBJ2-7; possibly TRBD2 for D (6 bases). The CDR3 is made up of 16 amino acids. Per the germline V gene, CDR1 is MNHEY and CDR2 is SVGAGI. V was clipped by 0 bases and J by 6 bases, with 18 bases between them. The chain's CDR3 is CASSYSTSGLRGEQYF. CDR3 coding DNA: TGTGCCAGCAGTTACTCAACCAGCGGGCTTCGGGGCGAGCAGTACTTC.

V usage is TRBV19 and J usage is TRBJ1-1; maybe TRBD1 (5 bases). CDR3 length: 15 residues. V was shortened by 2 bases and J by 1 base, with 11 bases between the two germline ends. Germline lookup yields CDR1 LNHDA and CDR2 SQIVND (reference sequence). The CDR3 DNA sequence: TGTGCCAGTAGTATAAGGGCAGGGTGGAACACTGAAGCTTTCTTT. It is translated as CASSIRAGWNTEAFF.

This chain connects TRBV4-1 to TRBJ2-7, with 9 bases that match TRBD1. Losses at the gene ends were 1 base for V and 1 base for J; bases not matched to a gene: 2. This CDR3 is built from 15 residues. Germline V gene data show CDR1 as MGHRA and CDR2 as YSYEKL. The CDR3 bases are TGCGCCAGCAGCCAAGGGACAGGGGATTCCTACGAGCAGTACTTC. Protein: CASSQGTGDSYEQYF.

The chain has TRBV7-2 and TRBJ1-2; 10 bases align to TRBD1. Germline V gives CDR1 SGHTA, CDR2 FQGNSA. V gave up 5 bases and J gave up 6 bases; unmatched junction bases: 9. CDR3 length equals 15 residues. The DNA for the CDR3 is TGTGCCAGCAGCGACCGGGACAGGGGCGTGCATGGCTACACCTTC. Its protein is CASSDRDRGVHGYTF.

The chain joins TRBV2 to TRBJ2-3, with 14 nucleotides matching TRBD2. The germline CDR1 and CDR2 sequences are SNHLY and FYNNEI. Unmatched junction bases numbered 12, after V lost 6 bases and J lost 1 base. The length of the CDR3 is 19 residues. The CDR3 DNA reads TGTGCCAGCAGGGGAATTGGGACTAGCGGGAGCGGGGGCACAGATACGCAGTATTTT. Translated: CASRGIGTSGSGGTDTQYF. The full variable domain, its missing parts supplied by reference TRBV2 and TRBJ2-3, is EPEVTQTPSHQVTQMGQEVILRCVPISNHLYFYWYRQILGQKVEFLVSFYNNEISEKSEIFDDQFSVERPDGSNFTLKIRSTKLEDSAMYFCASRGIGTSGSGGTDTQYFGPGTRLTVL.

This clone was detected only once. The chain links TRBV4-2 to TRBJ2-5, with 11 positions matching TRBD2. Trimming cost V 4 bases and J 2 bases; bases outside gene matches: 9. Per germline, CDR1 LGHNA and CDR2 YNFKEQ. The CDR3 spans 17 residues. The CDR3 is CASSPGTSGPIQETQYF. CDR3 nucleotide sequence: TGTGCCAGCAGCCCAGGGACTAGCGGCCCAATTCAAGAGACCCAGTACTTC.

The rearrangement uses TRBV29-1 and TRBJ1-2; D remains ambiguous. The V end was cut by 4 bases, the J end by 3 bases, with 9 bases between. This CDR3 comprises 12 residues. Per the germline V gene, CDR1 is SQVTM and CDR2 is ANQGSEA. The CDR3 is CSVVGRHYGYTF. In DNA form, the CDR3 reads TGCAGCGTTGTGGGCAGACACTATGGCTACACCTTC. Filled out from reference TRBV29-1 and TRBJ1-2, the complete variable domain reads SAVISQKPSRDICQRGTSLTIQCQVDSQVTMMFWYRQQPGQSLTLIATANQGSEATYESGFVIDKFPISRPNLTFSTLTVSNMSPEDSSIYLCSVVGRHYGYTFGSGTRLTVV.

V usage is TRBV7-9 and J usage is TRBJ2-7; TRBD1 matches at 9 bases. Germline V gene sequence: CDR1 SEHNR, CDR2 FQNEAQ (reference sequence). V was pared by 5 bases and J by 3 bases, with 8 bases of the junction left unmatched. The CDR3 is made up of 15 amino acids. CDR3 DNA: TGTGCCAGCAGCCCGGGGGACAGGGAAATCTACGAGCAGTACTTC. This sequence encodes CASSPGDREIYEQYF.